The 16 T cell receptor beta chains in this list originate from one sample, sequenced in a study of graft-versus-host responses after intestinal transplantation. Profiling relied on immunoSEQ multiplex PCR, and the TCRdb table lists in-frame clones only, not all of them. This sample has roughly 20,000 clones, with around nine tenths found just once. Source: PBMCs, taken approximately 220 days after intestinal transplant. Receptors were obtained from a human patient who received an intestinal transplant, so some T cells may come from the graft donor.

This chain's CDR3 is CASSVGSLFTPYEQYF. DNA of the CDR3: TGTGCCAGCAGCGTAGGTTCGCTATTTACTCCGTACGAGCAGTACTTC. This chain connects TRBV9 to TRBJ2-7, with unresolved D. V lost 0 bases and J 4 bases, leaving 17 bases between the germline ends. The CDR3 contains 16 residues. The germline V gene encodes CDR1 SGDLS and CDR2 YYNGEE. The full variable domain, its missing parts supplied by reference TRBV9 and TRBJ2-7, is DSGVTQTPKHLITATGQRVTLRCSPRSGDLSVYWYQQSLDQGLQFLIQYYNGEERAKGNILERFSAQQFPDLHSELNLSSLELGDSALYFCASSVGSLFTPYEQYFGPGTRLTVT.

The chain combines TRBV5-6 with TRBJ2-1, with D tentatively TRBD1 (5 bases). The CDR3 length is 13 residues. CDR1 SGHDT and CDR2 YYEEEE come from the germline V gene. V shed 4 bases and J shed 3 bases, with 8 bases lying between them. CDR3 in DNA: TGTGCCAGCAGCCTAGGGGTCTACAATGAGCAGTTCTTC. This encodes CASSLGVYNEQFF.

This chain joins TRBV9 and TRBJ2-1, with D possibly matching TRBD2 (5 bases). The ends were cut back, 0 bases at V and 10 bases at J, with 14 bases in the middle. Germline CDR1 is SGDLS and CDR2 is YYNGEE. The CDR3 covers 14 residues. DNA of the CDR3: TGTGCCAGCAGCGTAGCTTCAGGAACGGGGGAGCAGTTCTTC. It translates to CASSVASGTGEQFF.

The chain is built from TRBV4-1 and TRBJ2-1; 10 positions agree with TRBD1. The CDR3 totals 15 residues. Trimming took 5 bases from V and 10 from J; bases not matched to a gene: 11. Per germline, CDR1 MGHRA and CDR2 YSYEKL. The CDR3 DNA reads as TGCGCCAGCAGCTTGGACAGGGGGATTTCGAACGAGCAGTTCTTC. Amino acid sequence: CASSLDRGISNEQFF.

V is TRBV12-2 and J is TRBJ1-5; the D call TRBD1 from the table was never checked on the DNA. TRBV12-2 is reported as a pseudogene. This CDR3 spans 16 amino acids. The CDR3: CASRLGRDSFNQPQHF. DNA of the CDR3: TGTGCAAGTCGCTTAGGACGGGACAGCTTCAATCAGCCCCAGCATTTT.

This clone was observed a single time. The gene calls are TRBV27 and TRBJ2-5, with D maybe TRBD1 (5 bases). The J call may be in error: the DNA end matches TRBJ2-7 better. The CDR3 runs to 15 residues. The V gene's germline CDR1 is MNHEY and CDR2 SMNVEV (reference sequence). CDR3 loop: CASSLSWGGAYEQYF. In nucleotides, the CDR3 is TGTGCCAGCAGTTTATCTTGGGGCGGAGCCTACGAGCAGTACTTC.

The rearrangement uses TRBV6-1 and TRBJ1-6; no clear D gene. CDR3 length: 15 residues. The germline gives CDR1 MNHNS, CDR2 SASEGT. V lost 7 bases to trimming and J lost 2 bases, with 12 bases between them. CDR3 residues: CASTTEYPYNSPLHF. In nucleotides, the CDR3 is TGTGCCAGCACCACCGAATACCCCTATAATTCACCCCTCCACTTT.

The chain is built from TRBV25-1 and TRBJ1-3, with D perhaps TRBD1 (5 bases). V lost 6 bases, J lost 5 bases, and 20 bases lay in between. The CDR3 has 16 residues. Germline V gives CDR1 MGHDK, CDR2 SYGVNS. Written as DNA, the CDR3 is TGTGCCAGCAGGCCGAGGGTAGGGACGGGCCGAAACACCATATATTTT. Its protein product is CASRPRVGTGRNTIYF.

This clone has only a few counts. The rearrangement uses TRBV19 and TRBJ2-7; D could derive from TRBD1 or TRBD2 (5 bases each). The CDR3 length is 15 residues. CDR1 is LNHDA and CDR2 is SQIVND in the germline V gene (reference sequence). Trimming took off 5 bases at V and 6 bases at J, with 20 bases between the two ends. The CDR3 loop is CASSPNGADFGEQYF. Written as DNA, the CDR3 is TGTGCCAGTAGTCCCAACGGGGCAGACTTTGGCGAGCAGTACTTC.

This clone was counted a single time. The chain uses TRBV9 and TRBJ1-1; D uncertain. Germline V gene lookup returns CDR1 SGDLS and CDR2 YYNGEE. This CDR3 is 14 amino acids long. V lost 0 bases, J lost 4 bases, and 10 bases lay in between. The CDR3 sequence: CASSVVSEPTEAFF. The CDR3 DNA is TGTGCCAGCAGCGTAGTGTCCGAACCCACTGAAGCTTTCTTT.

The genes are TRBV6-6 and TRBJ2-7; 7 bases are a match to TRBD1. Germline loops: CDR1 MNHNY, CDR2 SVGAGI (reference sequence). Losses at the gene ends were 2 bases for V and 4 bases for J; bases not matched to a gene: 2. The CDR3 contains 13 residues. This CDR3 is CASSYAQGYEQYF. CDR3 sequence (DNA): TGTGCCAGCAGTTACGCACAGGGGTACGAGCAGTACTTC.

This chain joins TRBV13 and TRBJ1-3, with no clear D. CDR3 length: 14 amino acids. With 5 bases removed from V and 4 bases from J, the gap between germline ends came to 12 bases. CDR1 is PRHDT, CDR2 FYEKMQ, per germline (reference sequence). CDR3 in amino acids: CASSGPLSGNTIYF. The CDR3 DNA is TGTGCCAGCAGCGGGCCCCTAAGCGGAAACACCATATATTTT. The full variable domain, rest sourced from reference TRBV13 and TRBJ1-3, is AAGVIQSPRHLIKEKRETATLKCYPIPRHDTVYWYQQGPGQDPQFLISFYEKMQSDKGSIPDRFSAQQFSDYHSELNMSSLELGDSALYFCASSGPLSGNTIYFGEGSWLTVV.

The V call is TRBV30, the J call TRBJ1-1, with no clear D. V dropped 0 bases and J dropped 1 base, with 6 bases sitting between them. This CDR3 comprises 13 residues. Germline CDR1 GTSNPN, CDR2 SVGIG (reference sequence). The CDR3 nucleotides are TGTGCCTGGAGTGTCGGGCGGAACACTGAAGCTTTCTTT. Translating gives CAWSVGRNTEAFF.

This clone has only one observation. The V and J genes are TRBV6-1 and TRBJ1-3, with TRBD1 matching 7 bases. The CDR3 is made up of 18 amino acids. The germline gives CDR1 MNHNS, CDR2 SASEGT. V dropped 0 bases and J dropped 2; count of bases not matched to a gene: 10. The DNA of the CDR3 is TGTGCCAGCAGTGAAGCCCCAGGGGGTCTCCCCGCTGGAAACACCATATATTTT. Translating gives CASSEAPGGLPAGNTIYF.

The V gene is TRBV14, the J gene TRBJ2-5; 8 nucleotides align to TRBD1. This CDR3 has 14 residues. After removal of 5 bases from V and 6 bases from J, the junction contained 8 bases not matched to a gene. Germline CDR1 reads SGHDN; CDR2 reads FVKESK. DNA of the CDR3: TGTGCCAGCAGCTTCGACAGGGGCATGAAGACCCAGTACTTC. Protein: CASSFDRGMKTQYF.

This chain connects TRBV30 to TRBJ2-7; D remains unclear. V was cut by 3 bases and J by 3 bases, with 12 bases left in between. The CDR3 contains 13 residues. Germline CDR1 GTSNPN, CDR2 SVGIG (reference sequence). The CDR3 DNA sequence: TGTGCCTGGAGCCGTAAAACTGACTACGAGCAGTACTTC. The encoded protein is CAWSRKTDYEQYF.